This passage covers 9 T cell receptor beta chains from one sample sequenced in a study of glioma-infiltrating T cells after dendritic cell vaccination. This table comes from immunoSEQ multiplex PCR, and its TCRdb copy is limited to in-frame clones, with some not included. The profile shows tens of thousands of clones, over 70% of them singletons. The sample here was blood, taken before dendritic cell vaccination. These receptors were collected from a human donor with glioblastoma.

V usage is TRBV5-4 and J usage is TRBJ2-1; D may be TRBD1 (7 bases). Trimming stripped 1 base from V and 8 bases from J, with 16 bases between. The V gene's germline CDR1 is SGHNT and CDR2 YYREEE (reference sequence). The CDR3 sequence is 15 residues long. CDR3 amino acids: CASSLMSQGEDEQFF. CDR3 in DNA: TGTGCCAGCAGCTTGATGTCTCAGGGGGAGGATGAGCAGTTCTTC.

DNA of the CDR3: TGTGCCACCAGCAGTGCTGGGGGAATAGCGGGGGACGGGGAGACCCAGTACTTC. Translation: CATSSAGGIAGDGETQYF. The rearrangement uses TRBV15 and TRBJ2-5; 9 bases are shared with TRBD2. Per germline, CDR1 LNHNV and CDR2 YYDKDF (reference sequence). With 3 bases clipped from V and 5 bases from J, the junction kept 16 bases outside the gene matches. The CDR3 totals 18 residues.

The CDR3: CASSLVGLAGHQETQYF. The CDR3 DNA sequence: TGTGCCAGCAGCTTAGTAGGGCTAGCGGGCCACCAAGAGACCCAGTACTTC. The rearrangement links TRBV13 to TRBJ2-5, with TRBD2 identical over 8 bases. The CDR3 spans 17 residues. The trim removed 1 base at V and 0 bases at J, leaving 7 bases unmatched. Per germline, CDR1 PRHDT and CDR2 FYEKMQ (reference sequence).

The J gene is TRBJ2-7, the V gene TRBV5-1; a weak D match, TRBD2 (5 bases). V shed 2 bases and J shed 7 bases, with 16 bases lying between them. The V gene's germline CDR1 is SGHRS and CDR2 YFSETQ. The length of the CDR3 is 14 residues. For the CDR3, the DNA is TGCGCCAGCAGCTTTGGAGTAGGCCCGGGAGAGCAGTACTTC. This sequence encodes CASSFGVGPGEQYF.

This chain links TRBV19 with TRBJ1-2; a possible D gene is TRBD1 (5 bases). The CDR3 covers 16 residues. CDR1 is LNHDA, CDR2 SQIVND, per germline (reference sequence). Trimming cost V 3 bases and J 4 bases, with 18 bases left between them. The CDR3: CASSIPTAARVYGYTF. The CDR3 DNA follows: TGTGCCAGTAGTATCCCTACGGCCGCCAGGGTCTATGGCTACACCTTC.

The CDR3 region is CASSMVRGRTETQYF. Written as DNA, the CDR3 is TGTGCCAGTAGTATGGTCAGGGGGCGGACAGAGACCCAGTACTTC. The chain links TRBV19 to TRBJ2-5; 8 positions match TRBD1. The germline V gene has CDR1 LNHDA and CDR2 SQIVND (reference sequence). V lost 3 bases, J lost 4 bases, and 7 bases stayed unmatched. CDR3 length equals 15 residues.

This clone turned up a few times. This sequence joins TRBV6-1 and TRBJ2-7, with 10 bases that match TRBD1. V lost 4 bases to trimming and J lost 4 bases; unmatched junction nucleotides: 4. The CDR3 runs to 14 residues. The germline V gene encodes CDR1 MNHNS and CDR2 SASEGT. Written as DNA, the CDR3 is TGTGCCAGCAGTGTCGGACAGGGGGTATACGAGCAGTACTTC. Translating gives CASSVGQGVYEQYF.

The chain carries TRBV7-8 and TRBJ2-7, with 11 bases that match TRBD2. Germline CDR1 SGHVS, CDR2 FQNEAQ. V lost 3 bases to trimming and J lost 4 bases; unmatched junction nucleotides: 5. The CDR3 is 15 residues long. The CDR3 is CASSLLAGGKYEQYV. DNA for the CDR3: TGTGCCAGCAGCTTGTTAGCGGGAGGGAAATACGAGCAGTACGTC.

The chain has TRBV5-1 and TRBJ2-1; no clear D. Germline CDR1 reads SGHRS; CDR2 reads YFSETQ. This CDR3 region has 16 residues. V was clipped by 0 bases and J by 2 bases, with 12 bases between them. CDR3 loop: CASSLAGQSPYNEQFF. The DNA of the CDR3 is TGCGCCAGCAGCTTGGCAGGTCAGTCGCCCTACAATGAGCAGTTCTTC.